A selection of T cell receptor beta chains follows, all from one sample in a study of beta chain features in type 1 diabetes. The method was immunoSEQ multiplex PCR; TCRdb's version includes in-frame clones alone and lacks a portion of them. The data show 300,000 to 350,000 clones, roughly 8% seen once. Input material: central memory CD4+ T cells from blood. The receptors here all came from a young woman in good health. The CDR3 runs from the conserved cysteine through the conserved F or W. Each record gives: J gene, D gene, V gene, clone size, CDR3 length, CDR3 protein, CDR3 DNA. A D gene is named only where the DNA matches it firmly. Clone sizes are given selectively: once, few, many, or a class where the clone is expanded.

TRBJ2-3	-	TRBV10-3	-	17	CAISEAGSPGSTDTQYF	TGTGCCATCAGTGAGGCCGGGTCACCGGGGTCCACAGATACGCAGTATTTT
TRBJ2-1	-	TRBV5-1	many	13	CASSFGDYNEQFF	TGCGCCAGCAGCTTCGGGGACTACAATGAGCAGTTCTTC
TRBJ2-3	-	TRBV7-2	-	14	CASSLEGFTDTQYF	TGTGCCAGCAGCTTAGAGGGGTTCACAGATACGCAGTATTTT
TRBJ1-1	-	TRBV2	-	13	CASSVQANTEAFF	TGTGCCAGCAGTGTACAGGCGAACACTGAAGCTTTCTTT
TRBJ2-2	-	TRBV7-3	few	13	CASSLGRSGELFF	TGTGCCAGCAGCCTAGGGAGGTCCGGGGAGCTGTTTTTT
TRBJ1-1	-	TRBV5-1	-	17	CASSPQPFGGRNTEAFF	TGCGCCAGCAGCCCGCAGCCCTTCGGGGGGCGAAACACTGAAGCTTTCTTT
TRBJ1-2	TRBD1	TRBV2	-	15	CASRAGGRVILGYTF	TGTGCCAGCCGGGCAGGGGGAAGAGTGATTCTCGGCTACACCTTC
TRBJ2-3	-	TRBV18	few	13	CASSPPGPDTQYF	TGTGCCAGCTCGCCGCCAGGTCCAGATACGCAGTATTTT
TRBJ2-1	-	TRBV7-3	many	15	CASSLTLNRGDEQFF	TGTGCCAGCAGCTTAACGTTAAATAGGGGCGATGAGCAGTTCTTC
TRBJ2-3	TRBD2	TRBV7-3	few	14	CASSDSGPTDTQYF	TGTGCCAGCAGCGATAGCGGGCCCACAGATACGCAGTATTTT
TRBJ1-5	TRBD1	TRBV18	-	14	CASSQQGMDQPQHF	TGTGCCAGCTCACAACAGGGGATGGATCAGCCCCAGCATTTT
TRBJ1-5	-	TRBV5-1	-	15	CASSLGGGSNQPQHF	TGCGCCAGCAGCTTGGGGGGAGGAAGCAATCAGCCCCAGCATTTT
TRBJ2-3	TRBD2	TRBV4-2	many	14	CASSRTSGTDTQYF	TGTGCCAGCAGCCGGACTAGCGGCACAGATACGCAGTATTTT
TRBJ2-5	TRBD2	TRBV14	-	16	CASSQVLGLAKETQYF	TGTGCCAGCAGCCAAGTTCTGGGACTAGCAAAAGAGACCCAGTACTTC
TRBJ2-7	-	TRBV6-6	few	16	CASSYQAPGLTYEQYF	TGTGCCAGCAGTTATCAGGCTCCGGGACTGACATACGAGCAGTACTTC
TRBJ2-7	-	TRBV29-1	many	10	CSGGDYEQYF	TGCAGCGGAGGGGACTACGAGCAGTACTTC
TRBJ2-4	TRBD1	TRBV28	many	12	CASRQGENIQYF	TGTGCCAGCCGACAGGGGGAAAACATTCAGTACTTC
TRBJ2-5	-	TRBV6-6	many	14	CASSSRDFQETQYF	TGTGCCAGCAGTTCTAGGGACTTTCAAGAGACCCAGTACTTC
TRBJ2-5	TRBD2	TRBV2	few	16	CASSGGASGEGETQYF	TGTGCCAGCAGCGGCGGGGCTAGCGGAGAGGGAGAGACCCAGTACTTC
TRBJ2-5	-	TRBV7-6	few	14	CASSLIEAQETQYF	TGTGCCAGCAGCTTAATAGAGGCCCAAGAGACCCAGTACTTC
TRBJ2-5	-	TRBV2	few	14	CASNSFGRQETQYF	TGTGCCAGCAACTCGTTCGGCAGGCAAGAGACCCAGTACTTC
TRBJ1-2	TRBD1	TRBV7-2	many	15	CASSSVTGVSYGYTF	TGTGCCAGCAGCTCGGTGACAGGGGTATCATATGGCTACACCTTC
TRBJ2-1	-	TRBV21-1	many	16	CASSKVARDNYNEQFF	TGTGCCAGCAGCAAGGTGGCCCGAGATAACTACAATGAGCAGTTCTTC
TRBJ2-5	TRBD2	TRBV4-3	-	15	CASSPRGGASETQYF	TGCGCCAGCAGCCCGCGGGGGGGCGCATCCGAGACCCAGTACTTC
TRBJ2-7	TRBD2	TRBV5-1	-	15	CASSLVGGFDHEQYF	TGCGCCAGCAGCTTGGTGGGAGGGTTCGACCACGAGCAGTACTTC
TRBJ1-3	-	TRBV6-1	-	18	CASSERGWGTNRGNTIYF	TGTGCCAGCAGTGAGCGCGGATGGGGGACAAATAGGGGAAACACCATATATTTT
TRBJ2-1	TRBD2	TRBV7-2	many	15	CASSLVAGVNNEQFF	TGTGCCAGCAGCTTGGTTGCGGGAGTGAACAATGAGCAGTTCTTC
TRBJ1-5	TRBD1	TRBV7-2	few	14	CASSSQGVHQPQHF	TGTGCCAGCAGCTCACAGGGGGTTCATCAGCCCCAGCATTTT
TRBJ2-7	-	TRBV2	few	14	CASTLRREQYEQYF	TGTGCCAGCACCTTGCGTCGGGAGCAATACGAGCAGTACTTC
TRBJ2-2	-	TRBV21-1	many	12	CASSKVRGELFF	TGTGCCAGCAGCAAAGTTCGCGGGGAGCTGTTTTTT
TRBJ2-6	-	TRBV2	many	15	CASSPGQSGANVLTF	TGTGCCAGCAGTCCCGGTCAATCTGGGGCCAACGTCCTGACTTTC
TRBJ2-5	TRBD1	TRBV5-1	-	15	CASKRQGNNWETQYF	TGCGCCAGTAAAAGACAGGGAAACAACTGGGAGACCCAGTACTTC
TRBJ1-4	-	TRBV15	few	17	CATSRDVRQTSNEKLFF	TGTGCCACCAGCAGAGATGTGCGCCAGACGTCTAATGAAAAACTGTTTTTT
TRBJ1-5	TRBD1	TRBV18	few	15	CASSPDRGGGQPQHF	TGTGCCAGCTCCCCCGACAGGGGTGGAGGGCAGCCCCAGCATTTT
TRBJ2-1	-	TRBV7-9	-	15	CASSLGDRPLTEQFF	TGTGCCAGCAGCTTAGGGGACCGTCCCCTCACTGAGCAGTTCTTC
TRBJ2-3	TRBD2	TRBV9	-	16	CASSVDGSGGTDTQYF	TGTGCCAGCAGCGTAGATGGAAGCGGGGGGACAGATACGCAGTATTTT
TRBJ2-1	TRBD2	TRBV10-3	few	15	CAISELAGSYNEQFF	TGTGCCATCAGTGAACTAGCGGGTTCCTACAATGAGCAGTTCTTC
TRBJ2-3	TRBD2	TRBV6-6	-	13	CSAGTSYTDTQYF	TGTTCGGCGGGGACTAGCTACACAGATACGCAGTATTTT
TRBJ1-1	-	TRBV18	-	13	CASSNRNQNEAFF	TGTGCCAGCTCAAACAGGAATCAAAATGAAGCTTTCTTT
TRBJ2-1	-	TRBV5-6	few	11	CASSLVGEQFF	TGTGCCAGCAGCTTGGTTGGTGAGCAGTTCTTC
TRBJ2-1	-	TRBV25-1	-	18	CASSELFFGADLQDEQFF	TGTGCCAGCAGTGAACTTTTTTTTGGGGCAGATCTACAAGATGAGCAGTTCTTC
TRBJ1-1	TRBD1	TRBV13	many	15	CASRARTGWNTEAFF	TGTGCCAGCAGAGCTAGGACAGGGTGGAACACTGAAGCTTTCTTT
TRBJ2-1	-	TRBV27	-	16	CASSSNLGTLVGEQFF	TGTGCCAGCAGTTCCAACCTTGGAACACTAGTGGGTGAGCAGTTCTTC
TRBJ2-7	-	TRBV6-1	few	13	CASRRDGPYEQYF	TGTGCCAGCAGACGGGACGGGCCCTACGAGCAGTACTTC
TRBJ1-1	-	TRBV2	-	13	CARKVDRNTEAFF	TGTGCCAGAAAGGTCGACAGGAACACTGAAGCTTTCTTT
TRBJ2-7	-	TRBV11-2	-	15	CASSLYPGIGYEQYF	TGTGCCAGCAGCTTATATCCCGGGATCGGGTACGAGCAGTACTTC
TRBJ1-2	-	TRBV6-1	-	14	CASSEVGTNYGYTF	TGTGCCAGCAGTGAAGTGGGGACAAACTATGGCTACACCTTC
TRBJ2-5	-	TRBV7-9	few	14	CASTKAGAEETQYF	TGTGCCAGCACCAAAGCGGGCGCAGAAGAGACCCAGTACTTC
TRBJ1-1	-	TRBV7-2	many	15	CASSLSQGMNTEAFF	TGTGCCAGCAGCTTAAGTCAGGGGATGAACACTGAAGCTTTCTTT
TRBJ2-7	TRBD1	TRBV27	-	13	CASSLRQGYEQYF	TGTGCCAGCAGCTTAAGACAGGGGTACGAGCAGTACTTC
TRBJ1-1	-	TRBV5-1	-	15	CASSPGQTINTEAFF	TGCGCCAGCAGCCCCGGACAGACTATTAACACTGAAGCTTTCTTT
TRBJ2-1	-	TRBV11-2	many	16	CASSNLGLAAYNEQFF	TGTGCCAGCAGCAACTTGGGCCTCGCGGCCTACAATGAGCAGTTCTTC
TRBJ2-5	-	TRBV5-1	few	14	CASSLRSSQETQYF	TGCGCCAGCAGCTTGCGCAGCTCCCAAGAGACCCAGTACTTC
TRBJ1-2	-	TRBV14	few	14	CASSQGHRPYGYTF	TGTGCCAGCAGCCAAGGCCACCGGCCCTATGGCTACACCTTC
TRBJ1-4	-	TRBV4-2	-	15	CASSQELGTNEKLFF	TGTGCCAGCAGCCAAGAATTGGGGACTAATGAAAAACTGTTTTTT